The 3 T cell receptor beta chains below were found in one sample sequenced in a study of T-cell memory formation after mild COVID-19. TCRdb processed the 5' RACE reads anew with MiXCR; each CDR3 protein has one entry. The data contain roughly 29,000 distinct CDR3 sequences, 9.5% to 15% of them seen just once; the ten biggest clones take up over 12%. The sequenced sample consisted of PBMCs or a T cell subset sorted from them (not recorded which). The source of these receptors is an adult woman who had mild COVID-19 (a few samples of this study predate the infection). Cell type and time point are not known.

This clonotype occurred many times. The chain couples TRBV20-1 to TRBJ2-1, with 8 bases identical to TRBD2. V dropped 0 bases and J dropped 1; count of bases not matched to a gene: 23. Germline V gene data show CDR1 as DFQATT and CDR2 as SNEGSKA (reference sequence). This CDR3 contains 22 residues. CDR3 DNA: TGCAGTGCTAGAGATCCACCCGGGACTAGGAAAGCGAAGGGAAGGTCCTACAATGAGCAGTTCTTC. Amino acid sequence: CSARDPPGTRKAKGRSYNEQFF.

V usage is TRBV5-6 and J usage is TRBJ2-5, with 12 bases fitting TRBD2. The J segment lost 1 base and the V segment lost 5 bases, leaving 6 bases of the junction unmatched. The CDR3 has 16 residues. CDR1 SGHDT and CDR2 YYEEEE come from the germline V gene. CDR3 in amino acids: CASRTSGGFFQETQYF. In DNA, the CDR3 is TGTGCCAGCAGGACTAGCGGGGGTTTCTTCCAAGAGACCCAGTACTTC.

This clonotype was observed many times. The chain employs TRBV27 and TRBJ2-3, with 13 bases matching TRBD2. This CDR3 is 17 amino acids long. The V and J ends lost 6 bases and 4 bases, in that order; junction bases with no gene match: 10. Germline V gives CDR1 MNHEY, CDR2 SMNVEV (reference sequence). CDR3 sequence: CASSRTSGSLFPDTQYF. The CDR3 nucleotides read TGTGCCAGCAGCCGGACTAGCGGGAGTTTATTTCCAGATACGCAGTATTTT.